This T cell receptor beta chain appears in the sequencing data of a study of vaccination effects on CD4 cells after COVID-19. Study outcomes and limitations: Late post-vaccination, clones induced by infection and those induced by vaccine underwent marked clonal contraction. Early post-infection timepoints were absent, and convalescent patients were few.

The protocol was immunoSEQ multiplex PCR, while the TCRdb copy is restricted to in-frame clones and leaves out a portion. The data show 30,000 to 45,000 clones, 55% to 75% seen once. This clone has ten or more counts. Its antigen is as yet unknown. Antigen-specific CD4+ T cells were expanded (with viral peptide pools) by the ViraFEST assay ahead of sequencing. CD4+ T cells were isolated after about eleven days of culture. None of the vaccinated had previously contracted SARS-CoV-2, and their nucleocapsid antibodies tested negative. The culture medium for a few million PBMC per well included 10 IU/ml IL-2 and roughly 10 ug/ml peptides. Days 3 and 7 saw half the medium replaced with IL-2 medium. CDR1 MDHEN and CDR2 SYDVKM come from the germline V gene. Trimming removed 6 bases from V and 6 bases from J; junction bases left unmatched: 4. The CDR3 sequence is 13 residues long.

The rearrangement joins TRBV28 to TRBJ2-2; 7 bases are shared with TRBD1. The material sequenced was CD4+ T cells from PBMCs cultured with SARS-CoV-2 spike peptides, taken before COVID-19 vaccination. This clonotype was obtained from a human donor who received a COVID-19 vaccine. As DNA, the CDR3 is TGTGCCAGCAGCATTACAGGGGCCGGGGAGCTGTTTTTT. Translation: CASSITGAGELFF.